The next 21 T cell receptor beta chains were all read from a single sample in a study of siplizumab effects on memory and regulatory T cells. The method was immunoSEQ multiplex PCR; TCRdb's version includes in-frame clones alone and lacks a portion of them. The sample lists tens of thousands of clones; 79% were seen once. What was sequenced was memory CD4+ T cells sorted from blood. The receptor source for this set is a human donor in good health.

The V gene is TRBV29-1, the J gene TRBJ1-2; 7 nucleotides line up with TRBD1. The CDR3 is 11 residues long. J was trimmed by 9 bases and V by 2 bases; bases with no gene match: 3. CDR1 is SQVTM and CDR2 is ANQGSEA in the germline V gene. CDR3 amino acids: CSVEKGARYTF. CDR3 in DNA: TGCAGCGTTGAAAAGGGGGCACGCTACACCTTC.

This clone was seen once. The genes are TRBV18 and TRBJ2-5; D is perhaps TRBD1 (6 bases). The germline CDR1 and CDR2 sequences are KGHSH and LQKENI. The CDR3 is 15 amino acids. Between the trimmed V and J ends, which lost 3 bases and 3 bases, there was a span of 14 bases. The CDR3 loop is CASSPLQGNKETQYF. The CDR3 bases are TGTGCCAGCTCACCCCTACAGGGAAATAAAGAGACCCAGTACTTC.

The V and J genes are TRBV29-1 and TRBJ1-5, with D unclear. Trimming removed 4 bases from V and 0 bases from J, with 4 bases in between. The germline gives CDR1 SQVTM, CDR2 ANQGSEA. CDR3 length: 12 amino acids. CDR3 sequence reads: CSVAGSNQPQHF. DNA for the CDR3: TGCAGCGTTGCTGGTAGCAATCAGCCCCAGCATTTT.

This chain uses TRBV18 with TRBJ2-1, with D perhaps TRBD1 (6 bases). This CDR3 has 16 amino acids. V lost 1 base, J lost 0 bases, and 10 bases lay in between. Germline CDR1 reads KGHSH; CDR2 reads LQKENI. The CDR3 is CASSPRQVSSYNEQFF. CDR3 nucleotides: TGTGCCAGCTCACCACGACAGGTTAGCTCCTACAATGAGCAGTTCTTC.

The chain employs TRBV27 and TRBJ2-7, with 7 bases that match TRBD1. The CDR3 spans 16 residues. Germline V gives CDR1 MNHEY, CDR2 SMNVEV (reference sequence). V dropped 5 bases and J dropped 3; count of bases not matched to a gene: 13. The CDR3 sequence: CASSHPPGTALYEQYF. DNA of the CDR3: TGTGCCAGCAGTCACCCTCCCGGGACAGCCCTCTACGAGCAGTACTTC.

The V gene is TRBV27, the J gene TRBJ1-2, with 8 bases that match TRBD1. Germline V gene data show CDR1 as MNHEY and CDR2 as SMNVEV (reference sequence). After removal of 0 bases from V and 2 bases from J, the junction contained 2 bases not matched to a gene. The CDR3 covers 15 residues. CDR3 sequence reads: CASSLSRTGNYGYTF. The DNA of the CDR3 is TGTGCCAGCAGTTTATCCCGGACAGGGAACTATGGCTACACCTTC.

V and J are TRBV4-2 and TRBJ1-1; 11 bases agree with TRBD1. This CDR3 comprises 15 residues. Germline V gives CDR1 LGHNA, CDR2 YNFKEQ. V was clipped by 5 bases and J by 10 bases; unmatched bases: 12. The CDR3 loop is CASSTDRGRGNVAFF. For the CDR3, the DNA is TGTGCCAGCAGCACGGACAGGGGGCGGGGGAATGTAGCTTTCTTT.

This sequence joins TRBV5-1 and TRBJ1-2, with 8 bases matching TRBD1. The CDR3 is 16 amino acids. Germline V gene lookup returns CDR1 SGHRS and CDR2 YFSETQ. The V and J ends lost 4 bases and 5 bases, in that order; junction bases with no gene match: 13. Written as DNA, the CDR3 is TGCGCCAGCAGCCCCGGGTCAGGGGGCCTGTGGTATGGCTACACCTTC. Its translation is CASSPGSGGLWYGYTF.

The chain is built from TRBV6-5 and TRBJ2-5, with D perhaps TRBD1 or TRBD2 (5 bases each). CDR3 size: 16 residues. Between the trimmed V and J ends, which lost 4 bases and 1 base, there was a span of 16 bases. Germline assignment: CDR1 MNHEY and CDR2 SVGAGI. The DNA of the CDR3 is TGTGCCAGCAGTTTCCCTCTGCACGGGACCCAAGAGACCCAGTACTTC. It encodes CASSFPLHGTQETQYF.

The chain recombines TRBV18 with TRBJ1-1; D is possibly TRBD1 (5 bases). The CDR3 loop spans 14 amino acids. Germline assignment: CDR1 KGHSH and CDR2 LQKENI. Trimming pared 0 bases from V and 5 bases from J, leaving 10 bases between. The CDR3 loop reads CASSPPPGRTEAFF. The CDR3 DNA reads TGTGCCAGCTCACCACCGCCGGGACGGACTGAAGCTTTCTTT. The complete variable domain, with remaining parts taken from reference TRBV18 and TRBJ1-1, reads NAGVMQNPRHLVRRRGQEARLRCSPMKGHSHVYWYRQLPEEGLKFMVYLQKENIIDESGMPKERFSAEFPKEGPSILRIQQVVRGDSAAYFCASSPPPGRTEAFFGQGTRLTVV.

V and J are TRBV11-2 and TRBJ2-1; 8 bases are shared with TRBD1. V trimming: 2 bases; J trimming: 7 bases; junction bases outside the gene matches: 7. The germline V gene has CDR1 SGHAT and CDR2 FQNNGV. The CDR3 totals 15 residues. The CDR3 DNA reads as TGTGCCAGCAGCTTAAGGACAGGGAACAGGAATGAGCAGTTCTTC. It encodes CASSLRTGNRNEQFF.

CDR3 amino acids: CASSIGQGVHEQYF. The CDR3 DNA follows: TGTGCCAGTAGTATTGGGCAGGGAGTCCACGAGCAGTACTTC. The chain couples TRBV19 to TRBJ2-7; D is possibly TRBD1 or TRBD2 (5 bases each). Germline V gene data show CDR1 as LNHDA and CDR2 as SQIVND (reference sequence). This CDR3 comprises 14 residues. V was trimmed by 3 bases and J by 5 bases, leaving 14 bases between them.

Details on this clone: At the DNA level, this CDR3 is encoded by other sequences in the same sample as well. This chain connects TRBV10-3 to TRBJ2-1, with a tentative D call TRBD2 (6 bases). The CDR3 runs to 15 residues. The V end lost 8 bases, the J end lost 0 bases, and 14 bases lay between the germline ends. CDR1 and CDR2 (germline): ENHRY, SYGVKD. The CDR3 loop reads CAIEPAGSSYNEQFF. CDR3 nucleotide sequence: TGTGCCATCGAACCCGCGGGATCCTCCTACAATGAGCAGTTCTTC.

V and J are TRBV28 and TRBJ2-2; D is undetermined. Looked up from germline, CDR1 is MDHEN and CDR2 is SYDVKM. Deletions cut 6 bases from V and 4 bases from J, with 9 bases between. The CDR3 length is 13 residues. DNA of the CDR3: TGTGCCAGCAGACGAATCGCCACCGGGGAGCTGTTTTTT. This gives the protein CASRRIATGELFF.

This chain links TRBV10-2 with TRBJ2-1; 8 bases fit TRBD2. V dropped 3 bases and J dropped 5; count of bases not matched to a gene: 6. Germline V gene data show CDR1 as WSHSY and CDR2 as SAAADI. This CDR3 is built from 15 residues. CDR3 amino acids: CASSDGRGANNEQFF. CDR3 in DNA: TGCGCCAGCAGTGATGGGCGGGGGGCCAACAATGAGCAGTTCTTC.

This chain uses TRBV12-5 with TRBJ2-5, with D possibly being TRBD1 (6 bases). Germline CDR1 and CDR2: LGHNT and FRNRAP. There are 14 residues in the CDR3. Trimming pared 5 bases from V and 2 bases from J, leaving 12 bases between. DNA for the CDR3: TGTGCTAGTGGTCATGGGGGCAAACAAGAGACCCAGTACTTC. Protein: CASGHGGKQETQYF.

The chain joins TRBV18 to TRBJ2-7, with 7 bases matching TRBD2. Germline V gene data show CDR1 as KGHSH and CDR2 as LQKENI. This CDR3 has 16 residues. Trimming removed 2 bases from V and 6 bases from J; junction bases left unmatched: 13. DNA of the CDR3: TGTGCCAGCTCACCATCCCTCGGCGGGGGAGAGGGCGAGCAGTACTTC. It translates to CASSPSLGGGEGEQYF.

This clone was detected a few times. The chain carries TRBV19 and TRBJ2-7; TRBD1 matches 10 bases. The CDR3 runs 15 residues. J lost 7 bases, V lost 4 bases, and 10 bases had no gene match. CDR1 is LNHDA, CDR2 SQIVND, per germline (reference sequence). The CDR3 here is CASSSTRDRGFEQYF. Here the CDR3 DNA reads TGTGCCAGTAGTAGCACCAGGGACAGGGGTTTTGAGCAGTACTTC.

The V gene is TRBV4-2, the J gene TRBJ2-3, with D possibly being TRBD1 (6 bases). The germline V gene encodes CDR1 LGHNA and CDR2 YNFKEQ. This CDR3 is built from 17 residues. Trimming cost V 2 bases and J 1 base, with 16 bases left between them. CDR3 sequence (DNA): TGTGCCAGCAGCCAATTAGTGAGCGAGGGGGGCACAGATACGCAGTATTTT. Translation: CASSQLVSEGGTDTQYF.

A word on this clone: At one of its ends the junction is not consistent with the germline gene, which may arise from a read error. This chain uses TRBV4-1 with TRBJ2-7; 9 bases are shared with TRBD1. The CDR3 contains 15 residues. From germline, CDR1 is MGHRA and CDR2 YSYEKL. The CDR3 nucleotides are TGCGCCAGCAGCCAAGGTGGACAGGGGCCTTACGGGCAGTACTTC. Encoded protein: CASSQGGQGPYGQYF.

The chain is built from TRBV6-5 and TRBJ2-7, with TRBD1 as a possible D gene (6 bases). The CDR3 totals 15 residues. V was pared by 2 bases and J by 4 bases, with 15 bases between. Germline-derived CDR1 and CDR2 are MNHEY and SVGAGI. The CDR3 DNA is TGTGCCAGCAGTTACACCTTCGGACAGCCATACGAGCAGTACTTC. Residues: CASSYTFGQPYEQYF.